This TCR beta chain was found in a study of blood T cells in healthy people across ages. Through a sample-barcoded 5' primer and a J-beta primer mix, a second PCR was run for roughly 6 to 11 cycles. TCRdb processed the 5' RACE reads anew with MiXCR; each CDR3 protein has one entry. The table shows some 640,000 distinct CDR3 sequences, with roughly 50% occurring only once. Each donor supplied approximately 10 milliliters of peripheral blood. The V gene lost 2 bases and the J gene lost 1 base, with 12 bases spanning the gap. The V gene's germline CDR1 is LGHDT and CDR2 YNNKEL (reference sequence). The CDR3 contains 16 residues.

This TCR derives from a woman between 55 and 75 years old in good health. V usage is TRBV3-1 and J usage is TRBJ2-1; the D gene could be TRBD1 or TRBD2 (5 bases each). The specimen was blood. CDR3 sequence (DNA): TGTGCCAGCAGCCAACTCGGGGACCATTCCTACAATGAGCAGTTCTTC. Translation gives CASSQLGDHSYNEQFF.